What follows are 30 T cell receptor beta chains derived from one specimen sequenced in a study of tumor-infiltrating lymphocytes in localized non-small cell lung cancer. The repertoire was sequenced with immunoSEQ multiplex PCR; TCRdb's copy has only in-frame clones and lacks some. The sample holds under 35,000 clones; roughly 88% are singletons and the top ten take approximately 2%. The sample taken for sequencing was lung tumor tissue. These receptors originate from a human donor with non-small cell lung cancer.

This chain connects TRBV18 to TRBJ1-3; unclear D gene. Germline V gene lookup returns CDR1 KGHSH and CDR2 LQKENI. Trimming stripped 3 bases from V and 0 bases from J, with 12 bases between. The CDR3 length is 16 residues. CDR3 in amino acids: CASSPQSPGSGNTIYF. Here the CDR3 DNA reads TGTGCCAGCTCACCGCAGAGTCCCGGCTCTGGAAACACCATATATTTT.

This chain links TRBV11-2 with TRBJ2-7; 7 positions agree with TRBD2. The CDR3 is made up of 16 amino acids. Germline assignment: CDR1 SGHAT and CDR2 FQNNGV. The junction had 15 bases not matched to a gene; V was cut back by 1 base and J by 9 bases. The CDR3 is CASSLGGTPGLSVQYF. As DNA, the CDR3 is TGTGCCAGCAGCTTAGGGGGAACTCCGGGACTAAGCGTGCAGTACTTC.

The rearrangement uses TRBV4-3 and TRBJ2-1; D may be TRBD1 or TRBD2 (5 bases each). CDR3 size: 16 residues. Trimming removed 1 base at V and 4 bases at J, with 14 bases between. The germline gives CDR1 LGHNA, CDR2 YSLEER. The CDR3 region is CASSQVVGDLYNEQFF. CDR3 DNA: TGCGCCAGCAGCCAAGTCGTGGGGGACCTTTACAATGAGCAGTTCTTC.

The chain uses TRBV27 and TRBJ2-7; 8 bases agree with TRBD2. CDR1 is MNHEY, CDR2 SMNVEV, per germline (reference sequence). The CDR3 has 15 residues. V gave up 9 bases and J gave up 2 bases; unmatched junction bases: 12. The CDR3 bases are TGTGCCAGTCGGACTAGCCAGGCTGGACCCTACGAGCAGTACTTC. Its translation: CASRTSQAGPYEQYF.

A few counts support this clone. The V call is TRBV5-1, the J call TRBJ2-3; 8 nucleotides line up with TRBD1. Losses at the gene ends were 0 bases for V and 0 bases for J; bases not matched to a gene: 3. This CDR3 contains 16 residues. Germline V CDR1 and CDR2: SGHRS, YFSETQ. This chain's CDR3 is CASSLGGDRSTDTQYF. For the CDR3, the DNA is TGCGCCAGCAGCTTGGGGGGGGACAGGAGCACAGATACGCAGTATTTT.

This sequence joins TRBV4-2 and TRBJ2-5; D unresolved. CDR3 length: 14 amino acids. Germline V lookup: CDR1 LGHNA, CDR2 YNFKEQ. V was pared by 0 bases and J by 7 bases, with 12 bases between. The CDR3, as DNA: TGTGCCAGCAGCCAAGATCAAATTAGTTTGACCCAGTACTTC. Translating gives CASSQDQISLTQYF.

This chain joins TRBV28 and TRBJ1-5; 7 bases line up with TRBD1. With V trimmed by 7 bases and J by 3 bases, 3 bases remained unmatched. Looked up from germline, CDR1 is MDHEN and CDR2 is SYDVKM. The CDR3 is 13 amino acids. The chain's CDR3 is CASTTGNNQPQHF. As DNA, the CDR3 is TGTGCCAGCACGACAGGGAACAATCAGCCCCAGCATTTT.

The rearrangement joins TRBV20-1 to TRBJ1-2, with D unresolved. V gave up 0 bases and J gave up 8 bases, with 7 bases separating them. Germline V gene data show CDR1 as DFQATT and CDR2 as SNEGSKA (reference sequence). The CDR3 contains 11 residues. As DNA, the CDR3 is TGCAGTGCTAGAGATCGCAGGGGCTACACCTTC. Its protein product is CSARDRRGYTF.

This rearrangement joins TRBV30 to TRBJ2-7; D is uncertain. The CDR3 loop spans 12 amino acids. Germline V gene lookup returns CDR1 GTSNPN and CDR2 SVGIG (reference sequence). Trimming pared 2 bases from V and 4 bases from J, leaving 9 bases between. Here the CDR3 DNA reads TGTGCCTGGAGTAACAATTTGTACGAGCAGTACTTC. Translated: CAWSNNLYEQYF.

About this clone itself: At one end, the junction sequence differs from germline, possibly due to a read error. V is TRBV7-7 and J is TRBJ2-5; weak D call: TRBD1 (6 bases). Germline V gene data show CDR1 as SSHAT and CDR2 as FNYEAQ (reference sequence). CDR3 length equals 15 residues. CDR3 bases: TGTGCTAGCAGCTTCAATCAGGGGTCGGGAGAGACCCAGTACTTC. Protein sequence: CASSFNQGSGETQYF.

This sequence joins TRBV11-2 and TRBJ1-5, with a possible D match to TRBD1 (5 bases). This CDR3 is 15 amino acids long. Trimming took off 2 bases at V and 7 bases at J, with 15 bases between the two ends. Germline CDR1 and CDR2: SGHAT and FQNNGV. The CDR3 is CASSLSPGLGQPQHF. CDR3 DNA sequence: TGTGCCAGCAGCTTAAGTCCAGGGTTGGGACAGCCCCAGCATTTT.

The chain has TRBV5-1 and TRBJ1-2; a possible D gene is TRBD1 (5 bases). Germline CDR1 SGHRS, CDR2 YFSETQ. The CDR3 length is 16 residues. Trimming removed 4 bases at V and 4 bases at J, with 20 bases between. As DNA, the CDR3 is TGCGCCAGCAGCCCCAACTGGGGGGGGAGGCCCTATGGCTACACCTTC. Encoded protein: CASSPNWGGRPYGYTF.

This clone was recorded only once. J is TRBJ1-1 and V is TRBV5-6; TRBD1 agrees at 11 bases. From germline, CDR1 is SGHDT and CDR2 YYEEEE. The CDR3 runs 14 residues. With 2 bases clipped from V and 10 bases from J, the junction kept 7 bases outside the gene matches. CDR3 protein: CASSLVDRGRAAFF. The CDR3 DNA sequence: TGTGCCAGCAGCTTAGTGGACAGGGGGCGAGCAGCTTTCTTT.

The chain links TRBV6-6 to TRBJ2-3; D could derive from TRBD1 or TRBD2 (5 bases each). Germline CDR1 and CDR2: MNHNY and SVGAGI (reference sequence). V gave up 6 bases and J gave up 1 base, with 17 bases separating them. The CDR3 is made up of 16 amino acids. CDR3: CASSYGARRGTDTQYF. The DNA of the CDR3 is TGTGCCAGCAGCTATGGGGCTCGGCGGGGCACAGATACGCAGTATTTT.

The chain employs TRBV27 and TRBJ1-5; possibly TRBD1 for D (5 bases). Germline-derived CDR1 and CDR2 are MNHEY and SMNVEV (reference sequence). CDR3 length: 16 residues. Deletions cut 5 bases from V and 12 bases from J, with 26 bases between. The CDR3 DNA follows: TGTGCCAGCAGTGACTACGCCCGGGGGGTCCCTGGTCTCCAGCATTTT. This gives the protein CASSDYARGVPGLQHF.

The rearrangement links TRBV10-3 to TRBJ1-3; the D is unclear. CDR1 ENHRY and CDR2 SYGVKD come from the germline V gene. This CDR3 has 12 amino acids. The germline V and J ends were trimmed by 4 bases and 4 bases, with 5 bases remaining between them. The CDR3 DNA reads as TGTGCCATCAGTGTATCCGGAAACACCATATATTTT. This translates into CAISVSGNTIYF.

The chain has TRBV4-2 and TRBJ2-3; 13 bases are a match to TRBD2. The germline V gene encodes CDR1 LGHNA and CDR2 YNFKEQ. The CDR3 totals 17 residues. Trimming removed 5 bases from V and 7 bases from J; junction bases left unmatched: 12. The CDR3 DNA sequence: TGTGCCAGCAGCACTAGGACTAGCGGGGGACTCGGGAATACGCAGTATTTT. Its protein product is CASSTRTSGGLGNTQYF.

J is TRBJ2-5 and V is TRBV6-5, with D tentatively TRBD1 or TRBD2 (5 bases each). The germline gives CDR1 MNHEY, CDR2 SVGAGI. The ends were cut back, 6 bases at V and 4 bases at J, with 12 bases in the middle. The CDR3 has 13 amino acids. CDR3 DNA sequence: TGTGCCAGCAGGGGACCAGGGCGAGAGACCCAGTACTTC. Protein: CASRGPGRETQYF.

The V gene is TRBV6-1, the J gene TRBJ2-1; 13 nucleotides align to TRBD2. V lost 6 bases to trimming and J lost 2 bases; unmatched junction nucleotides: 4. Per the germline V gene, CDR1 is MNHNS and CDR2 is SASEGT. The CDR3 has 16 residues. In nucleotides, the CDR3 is TGTGCCAGCAGAGAACTAGCGGGGGGGCCCTACAATGAGCAGTTCTTC. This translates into CASRELAGGPYNEQFF.

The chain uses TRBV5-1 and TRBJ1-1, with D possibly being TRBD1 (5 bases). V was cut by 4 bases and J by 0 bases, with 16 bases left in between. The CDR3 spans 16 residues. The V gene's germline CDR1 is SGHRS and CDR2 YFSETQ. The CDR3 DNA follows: TGCGCCAGCAGCCCTACCCCAGGACAAGTGAACACTGAAGCTTTCTTT. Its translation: CASSPTPGQVNTEAFF.

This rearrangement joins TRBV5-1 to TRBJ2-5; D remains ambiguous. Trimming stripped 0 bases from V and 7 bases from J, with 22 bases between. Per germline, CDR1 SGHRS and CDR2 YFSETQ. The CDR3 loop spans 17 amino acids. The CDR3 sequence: CASSLEQSTSPVGTQYF. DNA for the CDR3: TGCGCCAGCAGCTTGGAGCAGTCCACGAGTCCTGTGGGGACCCAGTACTTC.

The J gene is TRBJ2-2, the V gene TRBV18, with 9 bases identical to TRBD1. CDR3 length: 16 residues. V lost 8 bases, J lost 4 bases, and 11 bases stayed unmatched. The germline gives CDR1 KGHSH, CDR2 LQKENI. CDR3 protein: CASSLVGTGITGELFF. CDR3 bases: TGTGCCAGCAGCCTTGTCGGGACAGGGATCACCGGGGAGCTGTTTTTT. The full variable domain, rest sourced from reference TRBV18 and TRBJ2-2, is NAGVMQNPRHLVRRRGQEARLRCSPMKGHSHVYWYRQLPEEGLKFMVYLQKENIIDESGMPKERFSAEFPKEGPSILRIQQVVRGDSAAYFCASSLVGTGITGELFFGEGSRLTVL.

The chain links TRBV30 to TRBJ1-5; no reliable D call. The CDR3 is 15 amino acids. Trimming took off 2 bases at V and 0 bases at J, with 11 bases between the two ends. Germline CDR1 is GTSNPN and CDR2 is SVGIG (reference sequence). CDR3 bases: TGTGCCTGGAGTAGTCGGGCGCGTAGCAATCAGCCCCAGCATTTT. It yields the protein CAWSSRARSNQPQHF. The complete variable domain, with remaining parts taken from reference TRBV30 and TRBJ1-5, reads SQTIHQWPATLVQPVGSPLSLECTVEGTSNPNLYWYRQAAGRGLQLLFYSVGIGQISSEVPQNLSASRPQDRQFILSSKKLLLSDSGFYLCAWSSRARSNQPQHFGDGTRLSIL.

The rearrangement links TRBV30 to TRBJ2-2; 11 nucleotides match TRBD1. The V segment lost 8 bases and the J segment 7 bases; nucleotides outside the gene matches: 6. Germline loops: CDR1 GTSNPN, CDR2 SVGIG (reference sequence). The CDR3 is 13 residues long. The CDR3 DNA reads TGTGCCGGATGGACAGGGGGCTTCGGGGAGCTGTTTTTT. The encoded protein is CAGWTGGFGELFF.

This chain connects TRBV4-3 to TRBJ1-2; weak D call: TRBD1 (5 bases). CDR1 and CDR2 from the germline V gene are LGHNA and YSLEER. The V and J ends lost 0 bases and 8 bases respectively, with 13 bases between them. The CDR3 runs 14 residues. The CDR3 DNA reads TGCGCCAGCAGCCAAGATAGGACACGGGGAGGCTACACCTTC. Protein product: CASSQDRTRGGYTF.

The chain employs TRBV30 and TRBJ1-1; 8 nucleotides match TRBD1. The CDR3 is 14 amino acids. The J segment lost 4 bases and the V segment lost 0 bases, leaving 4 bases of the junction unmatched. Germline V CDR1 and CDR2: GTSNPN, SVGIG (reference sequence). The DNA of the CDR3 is TGTGCCTGGAGTGTACTAGGACAGGGCACTGAAGCTTTCTTT. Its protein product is CAWSVLGQGTEAFF.

The CDR3: CASSYGGGETQYF. CDR3 bases: TGTGCCAGCAGCTACGGTGGTGGGGAGACCCAGTACTTC. J is TRBJ2-5 and V is TRBV5-6, with unresolved D. V lost 3 bases, J lost 5 bases, and 11 bases lay in between. Germline CDR1 SGHDT, CDR2 YYEEEE. CDR3 size: 13 residues.

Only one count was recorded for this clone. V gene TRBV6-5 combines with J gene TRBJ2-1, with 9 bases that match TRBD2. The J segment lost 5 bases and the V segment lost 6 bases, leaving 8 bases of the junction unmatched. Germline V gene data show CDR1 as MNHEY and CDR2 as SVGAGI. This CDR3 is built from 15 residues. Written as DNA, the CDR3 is TGTGCCAGCAGCGTCGAGCGGGGGGCCAACAATGAGCAGTTCTTC. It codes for CASSVERGANNEQFF.

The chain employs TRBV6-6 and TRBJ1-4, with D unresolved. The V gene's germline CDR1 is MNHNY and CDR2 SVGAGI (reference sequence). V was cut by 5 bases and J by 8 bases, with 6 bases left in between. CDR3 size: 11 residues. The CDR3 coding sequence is TGTGCCAGCAGTATGTCCGAAAAACTGTTTTTT. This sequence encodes CASSMSEKLFF.

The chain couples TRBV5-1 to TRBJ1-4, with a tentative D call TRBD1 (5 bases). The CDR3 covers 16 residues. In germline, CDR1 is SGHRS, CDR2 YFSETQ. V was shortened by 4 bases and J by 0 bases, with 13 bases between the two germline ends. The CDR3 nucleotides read TGCGCCAGCAGCGTGGAGGGACCTACAACTAATGAAAAACTGTTTTTT. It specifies CASSVEGPTTNEKLFF.